A selection of T cell receptor beta chains follows, all from one sample in a study of vaccination and CD4 T cells after COVID-19. These receptors' targets are unknown. Each CDR3 protein is one row after TCRdb ran MiXCR on the PCR reads. The table has 5,000 to 6,000 distinct CDR3 sequences, roughly 23% seen once; the top ten hold nearly 25%. Source: CD4+ T cells from blood, cultured in vitro, taken after SARS-CoV-2 vaccination. The receptor source for this set is a human donor who had recovered from COVID-19. Each CDR3 is given with its conserved first and last residue. The D gene is left open where the match is weak. Size is omitted from some rows. Given values are once, few, many or a class for expanded clones.

clone_size d_call j_call v_call cdr3_aa cdr3_nt
few . TRBJ2-7 TRBV6-2/TRBV6-3 CASSWGNGAYEQYF TGTGCCAGCAGTTGGGGTAATGGAGCCTACGAGCAGTACTTC
. TRBD1 TRBJ2-1 TRBV11-2 CASSSLTGAYNEQFF TGTGCCAGCAGCTCATTGACAGGGGCTTACAATGAGCAGTTCTTC
. . TRBJ1-5 TRBV4-1 CASSPRGGGGDSNQPQHF TGCGCCAGCAGCCCCCGGGGAGGGGGGGGGGATAGCAATCAGCCCCAGCATTTT
. TRBD2 TRBJ2-7 TRBV20-1 CSARTRRPSGVSYEQYF TGCAGTGCTAGAACCCGTCGGCCGAGCGGGGTCTCCTACGAGCAGTACTTC
few . TRBJ1-1 TRBV6-4 CASSEGIDGNTEAFF TGTGCCAGCAGCGAGGGTATAGACGGGAACACTGAAGCTTTCTTT
few TRBD1 TRBJ2-7 TRBV28 CASLTAGTGPYEQYF TGTGCCAGCCTCACTGCCGGGACAGGGCCCTACGAGCAGTACTTC
medium-sized TRBD2 TRBJ2-5 TRBV6-1 CASSLTSGGVGETQYF TGTGCCAGCAGCCTCACTAGCGGGGGGGTCGGGGAGACCCAGTACTTC
few . TRBJ2-5 TRBV6-2/TRBV6-3 CASSFQETQYF TGTGCCAGCAGTTTTCAAGAGACCCAGTACTTC
medium-sized . TRBJ1-5 TRBV27 CASRAQVRQPQHF TGTGCCAGCAGGGCACAGGTCCGGCAGCCCCAGCATTTT
. . TRBJ2-1 TRBV7-9 CASSPRWGASVSPISSYNEQFF TGTGCCAGCAGCCCCCGTTGGGGAGCGTCTGTGTCCCCCATCAGCTCCTACAATGAGCAGTTCTTC
. . TRBJ1-5 TRBV6-1 CASRTQGGQPQHF TGTGCCAGCCGGACACAGGGTGGACAGCCCCAGCATTTT
medium-sized . TRBJ2-3 TRBV20-1 CSAPGRTDTQYF TGCAGTGCCCCGGGGAGGACAGATACGCAGTATTTT
. . TRBJ2-4 TRBV28 CASTTPGKNIQYF TGTGCCAGCACCACGCCGGGTAAAAACATTCAGTACTTC
. TRBD1 TRBJ1-2 TRBV19 CASSRGLEYGYTF TGTGCCAGTAGCAGGGGGCTAGAATATGGCTACACCTTC
few . TRBJ2-5 TRBV21-1 CASSNSPGSVQETQYF TGTGCCAGCAGCAACAGCCCCGGTAGTGTCCAAGAGACCCAGTACTTC
few TRBD1 TRBJ2-1 TRBV20-1 CSARGGGQGLTMSEQFF TGCAGTGCTAGAGGGGGGGGACAGGGACTAACAATGAGCGAGCAGTTCTTC